These 18 T cell receptor beta chains share one sample of origin, sequenced in a study of early T cells in non-severe SARS-CoV-2 infection. TCRdb re-derived calls from the 5' RACE reads in MiXCR, one entry per CDR3 protein. Of about 18,000 distinct CDR3 sequences detected, 5.9% appear once; the ten largest clones hold roughly 6.1%. The sequencing sample was made of whole blood. The receptors originated from an adult who was a healthcare worker with PCR-confirmed SARS-CoV-2 infection or an uninfected control (not recorded which).

The chain joins TRBV4-2 to TRBJ2-7; 7 nucleotides match TRBD2. From germline, CDR1 is LGHNA and CDR2 YNFKEQ. The V gene end was trimmed by 1 base and the J gene end by 2 bases; junction bases not matched to a gene: 8. The CDR3 is 16 amino acids. The CDR3 here is CASSQGVSGFTYEQYF. In DNA form, the CDR3 reads TGTGCCAGCAGCCAAGGGGTTAGCGGGTTCACCTACGAGCAGTACTTC.

Many counts were recorded for this clonotype. The gene calls are TRBV10-3 and TRBJ2-7; 10 bases match TRBD1. Per the germline V gene, CDR1 is ENHRY and CDR2 is SYGVKD. The trim removed 4 bases at V and 5 bases at J, leaving 5 bases unmatched. The CDR3 extends over 14 amino acids. This chain's CDR3 is CAISAWDRGNEQYF. The CDR3 coding sequence is TGTGCCATCAGTGCATGGGACAGGGGAAACGAGCAGTACTTC.

Many counts were recorded for this clonotype. The V call is TRBV20-1, the J call TRBJ2-7, with a possible D match to TRBD2 (5 bases). The germline V and J ends were trimmed by 3 bases and 2 bases, with 11 bases remaining between them. The V gene's germline CDR1 is DFQATT and CDR2 SNEGSKA (reference sequence). There are 13 residues in the CDR3. CDR3 residues: CSARAGEPYEQYF. Here the CDR3 DNA reads TGCAGTGCTAGGGCCGGGGAGCCCTACGAGCAGTACTTC.

In this sample, this clonotype turned up a few times. The V call is TRBV28, the J call TRBJ2-7; 7 bases agree with TRBD1. The CDR3 is 14 residues long. Germline trimming cut 6 bases from V and 5 bases from J; bases unmatched to any gene: 10. Germline V gene data show CDR1 as MDHEN and CDR2 as SYDVKM. In nucleotides, the CDR3 is TGTGCCAGCAGACCCGGGACAGCGATTGACGAGCAGTACTTC. Its protein is CASRPGTAIDEQYF.

The sample holds many counts of this clonotype. The rearrangement links TRBV19 to TRBJ1-5; no definite D call. V shed 7 bases and J shed 0 bases, with 13 bases lying between them. CDR1 is LNHDA and CDR2 is SQIVND in the germline V gene (reference sequence). This CDR3 is 15 amino acids long. The CDR3 nucleotides are TGTGCCAGTAAGGCAGACTTTTATAGCAATCAGCCCCAGCATTTT. It yields the protein CASKADFYSNQPQHF.

The table lists this clonotype with many counts. This chain uses TRBV5-6 with TRBJ2-1, with 9 bases fitting TRBD2. Losses at the gene ends were 5 bases for V and 3 bases for J; bases not matched to a gene: 6. Germline V lookup: CDR1 SGHDT, CDR2 YYEEEE. The CDR3 runs 15 residues. The CDR3 DNA reads TGTGCCAGCAGTTATAGCGGGGGAAACTACAATGAGCAGTTCTTC. Translating gives CASSYSGGNYNEQFF.

Many counts were recorded for this clonotype. V and J are TRBV27 and TRBJ2-7; D might be TRBD2 (6 bases). Germline CDR1 and CDR2: MNHEY and SMNVEV (reference sequence). Trimming pared 7 bases from V and 0 bases from J, leaving 13 bases between. This CDR3 has 14 amino acids. The CDR3 coding sequence is TGTGCCAGCATGGGTGGGAGGCCCTCCTACGAGCAGTACTTC. Residues: CASMGGRPSYEQYF.

This clonotype is labeled as medium-sized (0.01 to 0.1%). V usage is TRBV12-3 or TRBV12-4 and J usage is TRBJ1-2, with D possibly TRBD1 on 5 matching bases. Trimming stripped 1 base from V and 5 bases from J, with 14 bases between. The CDR3 consists of 15 residues. CDR3 sequence reads: CASSLGWGGEYGYTF. In DNA, the CDR3 is TGTGCCAGCAGTTTAGGCTGGGGCGGAGAATATGGCTACACCTTC.

As regards this clonotype: This may arise from a read error, as a much more abundant clone is one base away. V usage is TRBV2 and J usage is TRBJ2-1; 7 nucleotides match TRBD2. CDR3 length: 14 amino acids. The germline gives CDR1 SNHLY, CDR2 FYNNEI. CDR3 sequence (DNA): TGTGCCGGCAGTGAAGACCAGGGAGGGAATGAGCAGTTCTTC. Translating gives CAGSEDQGGNEQFF.

In this sample, this clonotype turned up many times. The chain links TRBV7-2 to TRBJ2-7; D may be TRBD1 (5 bases). CDR1 SGHTA and CDR2 FQGNSA come from the germline V gene. V was pared by 3 bases and J by 4 bases, with 13 bases between. The CDR3 contains 14 residues. DNA for the CDR3: TGTGCCAGCAGCTTCCTTAGGGGCGATTACGAGCAGTACTTC. Translated, it gives CASSFLRGDYEQYF. The full variable domain, completed using reference TRBV7-2 and TRBJ2-7, is GAGVSQSPSNKVTEKGKDVELRCDPISGHTALYWYRQSLGQGLEFLIYFQGNSAPDKSGLPSDRFSAERTGGSVSTLTIQRTQQEDSAVYLCASSFLRGDYEQYFGPGTRLTVT.

CDR3 sequence: CSARVRGREGDTQYF. The CDR3 DNA is TGCAGTGCTAGAGTAAGGGGGAGGGAAGGAGATACGCAGTATTTT. The chain employs TRBV20-1 and TRBJ2-3; TRBD2 is a possible D gene (7 bases). Per germline, CDR1 DFQATT and CDR2 SNEGSKA (reference sequence). This CDR3 region has 15 residues. Between the trimmed V and J ends, which lost 1 base and 5 bases, there was a span of 16 bases.

V gene TRBV5-4 combines with J gene TRBJ2-6, with D maybe TRBD1 (6 bases). Per germline, CDR1 SGHNT and CDR2 YYREEE (reference sequence). The CDR3 loop spans 15 amino acids. Trimming removed 3 bases at V and 2 bases at J, with 9 bases between. CDR3 coding DNA: TGTGCCAGCAGCTCCGGACAGCCTGGGGCCAACGTCCTGACTTTC. Translation gives CASSSGQPGANVLTF.

In this sample, this clonotype is medium-sized (0.01 to 0.1%). The chain joins TRBV19 to TRBJ2-7; 10 nucleotides agree with TRBD1. The CDR3 totals 14 residues. V shed 7 bases and J 6 bases; nucleotides not matched to a gene: 9. Germline assignment: CDR1 LNHDA and CDR2 SQIVND (reference sequence). CDR3: CASKRGTGEGEQYF. As DNA, the CDR3 is TGTGCCAGTAAACGAGGGACAGGGGAAGGCGAGCAGTACTTC.

This chain joins TRBV6-5 and TRBJ1-1; weak D call: TRBD1 (5 bases). V lost 0 bases and J 5 bases, leaving 10 bases between the germline ends. This CDR3 comprises 14 residues. Germline CDR1 is MNHEY and CDR2 is SVGAGI. The CDR3 DNA reads as TGTGCCAGCAGTTACTCTGCAGGGAGGACTGAAGCTTTCTTT. Protein sequence: CASSYSAGRTEAFF.

This sequence joins TRBV5-1 and TRBJ1-2; D is unclear. The germline CDR1 and CDR2 sequences are SGHRS and YFSETQ. CDR3 length: 14 residues. V was cut by 1 base and J by 6 bases, with 13 bases left in between. CDR3 coding DNA: TGCGCCAGCAGCTTGAGGTTAGAGGGAGATGGCTACACCTTC. Translating it yields CASSLRLEGDGYTF.

This clonotype was detected many times. The chain uses TRBV29-1 and TRBJ2-1, with a tentative D call TRBD1 (6 bases). The V gene's germline CDR1 is SQVTM and CDR2 ANQGSEA. V was clipped by 4 bases and J by 1 base, with 8 bases between them. This CDR3 is built from 13 residues. CDR3 sequence: CSVAGQSYNEQFF. CDR3 bases: TGCAGCGTTGCCGGACAGTCCTACAATGAGCAGTTCTTC.

This clonotype has a count of ten or more. This rearrangement joins TRBV7-8 to TRBJ2-3; a weak D match, TRBD2 (6 bases). Trimming left V 5 bases short and J 2 bases short, with 11 bases between. CDR1 and CDR2 (germline): SGHVS, FQNEAQ. There are 14 residues in the CDR3. The CDR3 region has the DNA TGTGCCAGCAGCATGACTAGAACCACAGATACGCAGTATTTT. Protein: CASSMTRTTDTQYF.

This clonotype has a count of ten or more. The chain recombines TRBV6-4 with TRBJ2-3; no clear D. V lost 2 bases, J lost 1 base, and 4 bases lay in between. Germline-derived CDR1 and CDR2 are MRHNA and SNTAGT. The CDR3 contains 13 residues. The CDR3 protein is CASSDRGTDTQYF. The CDR3 bases are TGTGCCAGCAGTGACAGGGGCACAGATACGCAGTATTTT.